These 6 T cell receptor beta chains share one sample of origin, sequenced in a study of somatic mutations in cytotoxic T cells in rheumatoid arthritis. Here immunoSEQ multiplex PCR was the method, and the copy in TCRdb shows in-frame clones only, minus some. Of some 18,000 clones listed, almost 85% are singletons. Material for sequencing was CD8+ T cells sorted from blood. All receptors derive from an adult with rheumatoid arthritis.

The chain uses TRBV6-1 and TRBJ1-1; D is possibly TRBD1 (5 bases). The germline V gene encodes CDR1 MNHNS and CDR2 SASEGT. V lost 5 bases, J lost 1 base, and 11 bases lay in between. The CDR3 is made up of 14 amino acids. The CDR3 DNA reads TGTGCCAGCAGTTCGGGGAGGGGGAACACTGAAGCTTTCTTT. Amino acid sequence: CASSSGRGNTEAFF.

CDR3 DNA sequence: TGTGCCAGCAGCTTGTCGCCCGGGACAAACCACGAGCAGTACTTC. Amino acids: CASSLSPGTNHEQYF. The chain joins TRBV7-2 to TRBJ2-7, with TRBD1 as a possible D gene (6 bases). This CDR3 spans 15 amino acids. V dropped 3 bases and J dropped 5 bases, with 17 bases sitting between them. The V gene's germline CDR1 is SGHTA and CDR2 FQGNSA.

The chain carries TRBV6-4 and TRBJ2-7, with D unresolved. There are 13 residues in the CDR3. Germline-derived CDR1 and CDR2 are MRHNA and SNTAGT. The V end was cut by 6 bases, the J end by 0 bases, with 9 bases between. CDR3 DNA sequence: TGTGCCAGCAGGAATAGGGCCTCCTACGAGCAGTACTTC. This gives the protein CASRNRASYEQYF.

The chain uses TRBV11-2 and TRBJ1-5, with D perhaps TRBD1 (5 bases). V was cut by 3 bases and J by 7 bases, with 10 bases left in between. The CDR3 totals 13 residues. CDR1 and CDR2 (germline): SGHAT, FQNNGV. The CDR3 protein is CASSLGGTQPQHF. CDR3 bases: TGTGCCAGCAGCTTGGGGGGTACGCAGCCCCAGCATTTT.

This clone was seen only once. V gene TRBV27 combines with J gene TRBJ2-3; TRBD1 aligns across 7 bases. CDR3 length: 15 amino acids. The germline gives CDR1 MNHEY, CDR2 SMNVEV (reference sequence). The trim removed 6 bases at V and 3 bases at J, leaving 9 bases unmatched. The CDR3 reads CASSEGALRTDTQYF. The CDR3 DNA sequence: TGTGCCAGCAGCGAGGGGGCATTGAGGACAGATACGCAGTATTTT.

A few counts support this clone. V usage is TRBV6-6 and J usage is TRBJ2-2; D uncertain. The CDR3 is made up of 15 amino acids. Germline values: CDR1 MNHNY, CDR2 SVGAGI (reference sequence). V was pared by 0 bases and J by 2 bases, with 7 bases between. The CDR3 DNA sequence: TGTGCCAGCAGTTACTCGTCATTCAACACCGGGGAGCTGTTTTTT. Translation gives CASSYSSFNTGELFF.